The 10 T cell receptor beta chains listed next were all sequenced from one sample in a study of identifying expanded T cells in peripheral blood. Only in-frame clones appear in the TCRdb table, and some are missing; sequencing was by immunoSEQ multiplex PCR. The sample gives about 78,000 clones, roughly 86% of which show up once; about 17% is in the top ten. What was sequenced was blood. The receptors here all came from a person between 18 and 75 years old in good health.

The CDR3 spells CASRQGANYGYTF. CDR3 in DNA: TGTGCCAGCCGACAGGGAGCTAACTATGGCTACACCTTC. This chain links TRBV27 with TRBJ1-2, with 7 bases identical to TRBD1. Germline V gene data show CDR1 as MNHEY and CDR2 as SMNVEV (reference sequence). CDR3 length: 13 amino acids. V was clipped by 8 bases and J by 0 bases; unmatched bases: 3.

The chain uses TRBV28 and TRBJ2-7, with 9 nucleotides matching TRBD1. The CDR3 totals 16 residues. The trim removed 1 base at V and 4 bases at J, leaving 8 bases unmatched. Germline V gene data show CDR1 as MDHEN and CDR2 as SYDVKM. CDR3 loop: CASSLFPDRGEYEQYF. In DNA form, the CDR3 reads TGTGCCAGCAGTTTATTTCCGGACAGGGGAGAATACGAGCAGTACTTC. Full variable domain (missing parts from reference TRBV28 and TRBJ2-7): DVKVTQSSRYLVKRTGEKVFLECVQDMDHENMFWYRQDPGLGLRLIYFSYDVKMKEKGDIPEGYSVSREKKERFSLILESASTNQTSMYLCASSLFPDRGEYEQYFGPGTRLTVT.

The CDR3 DNA is TGTGCCAGCAGCGAAGTCCGCGGGGGCATCCAAGAGACCCAGTACTTC. This gives the protein CASSEVRGGIQETQYF. J is TRBJ2-5 and V is TRBV9; a possible D gene is TRBD2 (7 bases). V was clipped by 3 bases and J by 1 base, with 16 bases between them. Looked up from germline, CDR1 is SGDLS and CDR2 is YYNGEE. This CDR3 contains 16 residues.

The chain employs TRBV11-3 and TRBJ2-3; D unresolved. Per germline, CDR1 SGHNT and CDR2 YENEEA. The CDR3 sequence is 14 residues long. V was pared by 3 bases and J by 0 bases, with 7 bases between. CDR3 sequence reads: CASSLTSSTDTQYF. The CDR3 nucleotides are TGTGCCAGCAGCTTGACGTCGAGCACAGATACGCAGTATTTT.

The chain combines TRBV28 with TRBJ2-7; 7 positions agree with TRBD2. This CDR3 is built from 15 residues. Trimming at V came to 5 bases and at J to 5 bases, leaving 12 bases not matched to a gene. CDR1 and CDR2 from the germline V gene are MDHEN and SYDVKM. The CDR3 loop is CASSPGWRESNEQYF. CDR3 coding DNA: TGTGCCAGCAGTCCCGGTTGGCGGGAGAGCAACGAGCAGTACTTC.

V and J are TRBV28 and TRBJ2-4; D is undetermined. CDR3 length equals 16 residues. Germline V gene sequence: CDR1 MDHEN, CDR2 SYDVKM. Trimming stripped 5 bases from V and 0 bases from J, with 14 bases between. The CDR3 region is CASSPSWSLAKNIQYF. The CDR3 region has the DNA TGTGCCAGCAGTCCTAGTTGGAGCCTAGCCAAAAACATTCAGTACTTC.

CDR3 sequence: CASVGEGRNEQFF. In DNA, the CDR3 is TGTGCCAGCGTTGGGGAGGGACGCAATGAGCAGTTCTTC. The J gene is TRBJ2-1, the V gene TRBV2, with TRBD2 identical over 7 bases. The CDR3 spans 13 residues. CDR1 SNHLY and CDR2 FYNNEI come from the germline V gene. J lost 6 bases, V lost 8 bases, and 7 bases had no gene match.

This chain connects TRBV2 to TRBJ2-3; D is ambiguous. V lost 3 bases and J lost 2, with 9 bases in between. Germline V gene lookup returns CDR1 SNHLY and CDR2 FYNNEI. This CDR3 is 14 amino acids long. The CDR3 protein is CASSDPGDTDTQYF. CDR3 sequence (DNA): TGTGCCAGCAGTGACCCAGGTGACACAGATACGCAGTATTTT.

The chain links TRBV25-1 to TRBJ2-3; 8 positions match TRBD2. Trimming at V came to 2 bases and at J to 3 bases, leaving 7 bases not matched to a gene. The CDR3 length is 16 residues. Germline CDR1 reads MGHDK; CDR2 reads SYGVNS. The DNA of the CDR3 is TGTGCCAGCAGTGAAAGTCCCGGGAGGGAGACAGATACGCAGTATTTT. Translation: CASSESPGRETDTQYF.

This clone occurred a few times. At one end, the junction sequence differs from germline, possibly due to a read error. The chain combines TRBV18 with TRBJ1-1; D remains ambiguous. The CDR3 extends over 15 amino acids. Germline CDR1 reads KGHSH; CDR2 reads LQKENI. This chain's CDR3 is CASSPRGRDDPVYRF. DNA of the CDR3: TGTGCCAGCTCACCACGGGGTCGGGATGATCCTGTATACAGATTT.